The clone carrying this T cell receptor beta chain was detected many times. Its specificity is unknown. Germline CDR1 and CDR2: MNHEY and SVGAGI. The CDR3 totals 15 residues. The V gene end was trimmed by 6 bases and the J gene end by 2 bases; junction bases not matched to a gene: 6. Using a J-beta primer mix together with a sample-barcoded 5' primer, a second PCR was run for roughly 7 to 11 cycles. Via MiXCR, TCRdb re-called the 5' RACE reads, giving one row per CDR3 protein. The profile shows under 750,000 distinct CDR3 sequences, roughly 43% of them singletons. The data stem from a study of blood T cells in healthy people across ages. At the level of the study: Template switching caught about one barcoded beta molecule for each two T cells. Notes on the study in general: Among long-lived donors, naive CD4+ cells were more numerous and diversity higher than in aged donors.

There were healthy Caucasian individuals from Russia, aged about 6 to 95, serving as donors. Sequenced: blood. This clonotype was sampled from a man older than 75 in good health. The gene calls are TRBV6-5 and TRBJ2-2, with TRBD1 matching over 7 bases. CDR3 nucleotides: TGTGCCAGCAGAACGGGACAGCGAAACACCGGGGAGCTGTTTTTT. This codes for CASRTGQRNTGELFF.